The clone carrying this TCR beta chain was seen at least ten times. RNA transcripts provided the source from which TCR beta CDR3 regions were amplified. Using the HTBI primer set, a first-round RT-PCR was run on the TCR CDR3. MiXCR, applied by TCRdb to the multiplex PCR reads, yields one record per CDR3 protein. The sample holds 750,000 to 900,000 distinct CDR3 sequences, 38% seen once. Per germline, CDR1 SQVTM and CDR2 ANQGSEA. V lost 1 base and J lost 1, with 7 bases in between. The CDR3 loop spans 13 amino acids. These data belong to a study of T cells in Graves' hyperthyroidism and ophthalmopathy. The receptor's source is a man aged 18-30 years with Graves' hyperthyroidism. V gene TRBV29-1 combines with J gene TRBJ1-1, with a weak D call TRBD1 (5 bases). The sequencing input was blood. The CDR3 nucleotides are TGCAGCGTTGAAGGGGGGACGAACACTGAAGCTTTCTTT. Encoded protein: CSVEGGTNTEAFF.